The 8 T cell receptor beta chains presented below share a single source sample, sequenced in a study of T cell responses to AZD1222 COVID-19 vaccine. Only in-frame clones appear in the TCRdb table, and some are missing; sequencing was by immunoSEQ multiplex PCR. The repertoire includes around 140,000 clones, approximately 90% of them detected once, and about 3.5% sits in the top ten. The material sequenced was peripheral blood, taken 28 days after the second AZD1222 dose. The origin of the receptors is an adult who received the AZD1222 COVID-19 vaccine.

This chain uses TRBV12-3 or TRBV12-4 with TRBJ1-2, with 9 bases identical to TRBD1. CDR3 length: 12 residues. V shed 11 bases, J shed 7 bases, and the junction held 8 bases outside the gene matches. In DNA, the CDR3 is TGTGCCGGCCGTACAGGGGGCCGTGGCTACACCTTC. It specifies CAGRTGGRGYTF.

The rearrangement joins TRBV9 to TRBJ2-2, with D maybe TRBD2 (5 bases). The CDR3 consists of 15 residues. Trimming removed 5 bases at V and 0 bases at J, with 11 bases between. From germline, CDR1 is SGDLS and CDR2 YYNGEE. The CDR3 region has the DNA TGTGCCAGCAGATCTAGCAGAACGAACACCGGGGAGCTGTTTTTT. This codes for CASRSSRTNTGELFF.

This chain links TRBV7-9 with TRBJ2-7, with D perhaps given as TRBD1 or TRBD2 (6 bases each). Germline CDR1 SEHNR, CDR2 FQNEAQ (reference sequence). Trimming took off 0 bases at V and 3 bases at J, with 9 bases between the two ends. The length of the CDR3 is 14 residues. DNA of the CDR3: TGTGCCAGCAGCTTAGCCGGGGGCAGCTACGAGCAGTACTTC. Translation gives CASSLAGGSYEQYF.

CDR3 loop: CASSLYGTGSYGYTF. The DNA of the CDR3 is TGTGCCAGCAGTTTATATGGGACAGGGAGCTATGGCTACACCTTC. The chain is built from TRBV28 and TRBJ1-2, with 9 bases that match TRBD1. There are 15 residues in the CDR3. Germline V gene sequence: CDR1 MDHEN, CDR2 SYDVKM. Trimming removed 1 base from V and 4 bases from J; junction bases left unmatched: 4.

The chain links TRBV5-6 to TRBJ2-6; a weak D match, TRBD2 (5 bases). Germline CDR1 reads SGHDT; CDR2 reads YYEEEE. The CDR3 spans 17 residues. The ends were cut back, 4 bases at V and 3 bases at J, with 17 bases in the middle. The CDR3, as DNA: TGTGCCAGCAGCCTCAGAGGGAAATTGATTGGGGCCAACGTCCTGACTTTC. The encoded protein is CASSLRGKLIGANVLTF.

The J gene is TRBJ2-2, the V gene TRBV10-2, with a weak D call TRBD2 (6 bases). Trimming took off 8 bases at V and 4 bases at J, with 8 bases between the two ends. Looked up from germline, CDR1 is WSHSY and CDR2 is SAAADI. There are 12 residues in the CDR3. DNA of the CDR3: TGCGCCAGCCTCGGGGGCACCGGGGAGCTGTTTTTT. This gives the protein CASLGGTGELFF.

The J gene is TRBJ1-2, the V gene TRBV18, with 7 bases fitting TRBD1. The CDR3 covers 14 residues. Germline V gives CDR1 KGHSH, CDR2 LQKENI. V was clipped by 5 bases and J by 5 bases; unmatched bases: 8. In nucleotides, the CDR3 is TGTGCCAGCTCAGCCTACGAGGGGGCTTATGGCTACACCTTC. Amino acids: CASSAYEGAYGYTF.

The chain has TRBV7-2 and TRBJ1-5, with 8 bases identical to TRBD1. This CDR3 spans 14 amino acids. Germline V gene sequence: CDR1 SGHTA, CDR2 FQGNSA. V was pared by 6 bases and J by 3 bases, with 4 bases of the junction left unmatched. In DNA, the CDR3 is TGTGCCAGCAGACCGGACAGGGACAATCAGCCCCAGCATTTT. Translating gives CASRPDRDNQPQHF.